This TCR beta chain was identified in a study of CD8 T cells in Susac syndrome. The germline CDR1 and CDR2 sequences are MNHEY and SVGAGI. This CDR3 has 19 residues. V trimming: 0 bases; J trimming: 0 bases; junction bases outside the gene matches: 7. RNA, at roughly 0.5 to 1 ug, was reverse transcribed with random hexamers. One entry per CDR3 protein, called by TCRdb with MiXCR from the immunoSEQ multiplex PCR reads. The repertoire includes a few hundred thousand distinct CDR3 sequences, approximately 90% of them detected once, and approximately 0.13% sits in the top ten. V is TRBV6-5 and J is TRBJ2-1, with TRBD2 matching 11 bases. The sample consisted of CD8+ T cells from PBMCs. This clonotype was obtained from a human donor with multiple sclerosis. The CDR3 is CASSYSIGTSGSSYNEQFF. CDR3 sequence (DNA): TGTGCCAGCAGTTACTCGATAGGTACTAGCGGGAGCTCCTACAATGAGCAGTTCTTC.